This TCR beta chain is from a study of radiation and T cells in renal cell carcinoma. Time point specified: blood 4 weeks post-SBRT, at nephrectomy. Treatment in this sample: 15 Gy SBRT to primary tumor, nephrectomy 4 weeks later. Serial blood draws occurred at baseline and 2 and 4 weeks post-SBRT. This renal cell carcinoma was of the clear cell type. Whole-study results and caveats: Top tumor clonotypes rose in blood 2 weeks post-radiation, then contracted. No pretreatment tumor biopsies were available for baseline clonotypes.

Worth noting for this clone: Its antigen is as yet unknown.

The germline V and J ends were trimmed by 6 bases and 7 bases, with 12 bases remaining between them. The CDR3 runs 11 residues. Germline CDR1 reads SQVTM; CDR2 reads ANQGSEA. Measured with immunoSEQ multiplex PCR; TCRdb has only the in-frame clones, and not every one. The data show 120,000 to 150,000 clones, with 70% to 90% seen just once and about a sixth held by the top ten. Sequences were derived from blood, sampled from a patient whose treatment included radiotherapy and nephrectomy. The rearrangement links TRBV29-1 to TRBJ1-2; D is possibly TRBD1 (6 bases). This TCR was recovered from a woman aged 50 to 65 with renal cell carcinoma. In nucleotides, the CDR3 is TGCAGCGTCACCACAGGGAGTGGCTACACCTTC. Its protein is CSVTTGSGYTF.